This T cell receptor beta chain was identified in a study of T cell repertoires in cytomegalovirus infection. As for the study in general: Public TCR beta signatures provided an indication of both CMV infection and a matching HLA type. Study results and caveats: The study identified carriers of CMV plus the relevant HLA from cumulative public TCR beta family frequency. HLA-C-restricted, CMV-specific TCR beta clonotypes were dominant ex vivo.

CDR1 is SQVTM and CDR2 is ANQGSEA in the germline V gene. The CDR3 sequence is 11 residues long. V was clipped by 6 bases and J by 9 bases, with 12 bases between them. There are a few counts of this clonotype. As yet, its antigen is unknown. TCRdb re-derived calls from the reads in MiXCR, one entry per CDR3 protein. The sample contains about 360,000 distinct CDR3 sequences, less than 20% of which appear only once. This sequence originates from a human donor in good health (CMV status not recorded). Some clones in this sample may be carry-over from other donors' samples. The sequenced material came from PBMCs. This chain joins TRBV29-1 and TRBJ2-1, with TRBD2 as a possible D gene (5 bases). The CDR3 loop is CSVVPGFEQFF. The CDR3 region has the DNA TGCAGCGTGGTCCCGGGATTTGAGCAGTTCTTC.